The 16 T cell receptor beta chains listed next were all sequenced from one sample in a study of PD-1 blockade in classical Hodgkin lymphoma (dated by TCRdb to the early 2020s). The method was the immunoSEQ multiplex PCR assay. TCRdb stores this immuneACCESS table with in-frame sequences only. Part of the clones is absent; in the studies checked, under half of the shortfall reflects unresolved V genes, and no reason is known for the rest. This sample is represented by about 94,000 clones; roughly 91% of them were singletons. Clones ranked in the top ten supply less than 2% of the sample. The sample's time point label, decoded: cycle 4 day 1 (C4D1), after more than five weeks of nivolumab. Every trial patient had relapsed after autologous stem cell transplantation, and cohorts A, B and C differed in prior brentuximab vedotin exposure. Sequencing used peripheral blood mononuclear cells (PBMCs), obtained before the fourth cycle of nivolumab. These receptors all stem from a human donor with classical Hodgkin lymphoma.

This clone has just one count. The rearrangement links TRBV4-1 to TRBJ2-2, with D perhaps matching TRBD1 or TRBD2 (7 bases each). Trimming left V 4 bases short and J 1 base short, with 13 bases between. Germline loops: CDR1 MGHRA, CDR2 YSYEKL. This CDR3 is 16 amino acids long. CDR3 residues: CASSPAGTENTGELFF. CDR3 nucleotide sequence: TGCGCCAGCAGCCCAGCGGGGACAGAGAACACCGGGGAGCTGTTTTTT.

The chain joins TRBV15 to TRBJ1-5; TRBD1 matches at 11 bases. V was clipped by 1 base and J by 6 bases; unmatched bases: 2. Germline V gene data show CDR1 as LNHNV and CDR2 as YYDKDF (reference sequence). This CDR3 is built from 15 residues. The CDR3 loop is CATSRVGQGVQPQHF. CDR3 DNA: TGTGCCACCAGCAGAGTGGGACAGGGGGTTCAGCCCCAGCATTTT.

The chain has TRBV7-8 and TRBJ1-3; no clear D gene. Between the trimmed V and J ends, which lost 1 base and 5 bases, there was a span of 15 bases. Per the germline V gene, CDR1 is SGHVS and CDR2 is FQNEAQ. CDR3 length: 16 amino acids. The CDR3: CASSLGGLVFRNTIYF. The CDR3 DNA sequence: TGTGCCAGCAGCTTAGGAGGTCTCGTCTTTAGAAACACCATATATTTT.

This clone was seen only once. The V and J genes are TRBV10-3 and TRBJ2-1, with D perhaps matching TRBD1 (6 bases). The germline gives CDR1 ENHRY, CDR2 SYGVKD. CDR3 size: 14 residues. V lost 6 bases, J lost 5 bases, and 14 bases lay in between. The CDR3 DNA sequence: TGTGCCATCAGGGCGACAGGTAGTCACAATGAGCAGTTCTTC. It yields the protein CAIRATGSHNEQFF.

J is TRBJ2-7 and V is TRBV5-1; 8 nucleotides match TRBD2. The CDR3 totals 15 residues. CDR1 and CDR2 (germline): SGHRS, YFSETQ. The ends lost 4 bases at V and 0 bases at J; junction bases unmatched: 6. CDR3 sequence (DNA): TGCGCCAGCAGCCCAACTAGCGGAGGCTCCTACGAGCAGTACTTC. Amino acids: CASSPTSGGSYEQYF.

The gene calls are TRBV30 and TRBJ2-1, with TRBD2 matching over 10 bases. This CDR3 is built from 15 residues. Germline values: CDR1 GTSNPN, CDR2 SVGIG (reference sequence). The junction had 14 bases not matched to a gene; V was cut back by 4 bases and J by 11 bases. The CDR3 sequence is CAWKFRPAGGPKQFF. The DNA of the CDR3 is TGTGCCTGGAAATTTCGCCCAGCGGGAGGGCCGAAGCAGTTCTTC.

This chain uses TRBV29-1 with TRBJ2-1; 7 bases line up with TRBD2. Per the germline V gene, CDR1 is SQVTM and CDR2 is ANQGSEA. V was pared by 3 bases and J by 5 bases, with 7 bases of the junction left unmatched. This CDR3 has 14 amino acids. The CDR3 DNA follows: TGCAGCGTTGAGGCTAGCGGCATCGACAATGAGCAGTTCTTC. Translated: CSVEASGIDNEQFF.

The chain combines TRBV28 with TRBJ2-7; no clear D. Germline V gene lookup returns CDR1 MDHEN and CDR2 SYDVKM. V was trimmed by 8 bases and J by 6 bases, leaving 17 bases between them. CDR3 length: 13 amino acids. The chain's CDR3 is CASSGQARGEQYF. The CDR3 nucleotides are TGTGCCAGCTCTGGGCAGGCGCGCGGCGAGCAGTACTTC. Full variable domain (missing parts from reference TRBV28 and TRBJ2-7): DVKVTQSSRYLVKRTGEKVFLECVQDMDHENMFWYRQDPGLGLRLIYFSYDVKMKEKGDIPEGYSVSREKKERFSLILESASTNQTSMYLCASSGQARGEQYFGPGTRLTVT.

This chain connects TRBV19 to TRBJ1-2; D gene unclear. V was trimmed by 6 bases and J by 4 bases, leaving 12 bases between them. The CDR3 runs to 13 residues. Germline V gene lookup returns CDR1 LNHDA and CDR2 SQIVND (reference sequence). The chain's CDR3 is CASSGGGRYGYTF. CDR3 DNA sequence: TGTGCCAGTAGCGGCGGTGGGCGCTATGGCTACACCTTC.

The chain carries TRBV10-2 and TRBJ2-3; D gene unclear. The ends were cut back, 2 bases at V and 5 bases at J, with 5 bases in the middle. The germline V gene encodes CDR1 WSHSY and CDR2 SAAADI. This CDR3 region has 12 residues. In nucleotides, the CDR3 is TGCGCCAGCAGTGAGGGCGGAGATACGCAGTATTTT. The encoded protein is CASSEGGDTQYF.

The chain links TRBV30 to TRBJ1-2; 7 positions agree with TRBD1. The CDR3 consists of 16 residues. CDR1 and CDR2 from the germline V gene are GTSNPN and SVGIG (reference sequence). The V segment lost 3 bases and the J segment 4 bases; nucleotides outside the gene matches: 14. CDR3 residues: CAWRLSGTVFSYGYTF. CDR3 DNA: TGTGCCTGGAGGCTATCCGGGACAGTATTTTCCTATGGCTACACCTTC.

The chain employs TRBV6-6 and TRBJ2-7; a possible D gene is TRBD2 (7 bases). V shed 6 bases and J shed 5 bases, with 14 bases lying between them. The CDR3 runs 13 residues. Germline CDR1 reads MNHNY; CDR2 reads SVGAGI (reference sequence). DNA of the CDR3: TGTGCCAGCAGGTGGGGAGGGGGTAACGAGCAGTACTTC. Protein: CASRWGGGNEQYF.

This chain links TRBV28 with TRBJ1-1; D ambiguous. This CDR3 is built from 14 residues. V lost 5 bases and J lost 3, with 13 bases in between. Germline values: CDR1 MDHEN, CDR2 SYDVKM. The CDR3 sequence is CASSPGGGYTEAFF. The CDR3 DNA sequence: TGTGCCAGCAGTCCGGGCGGAGGGTACACTGAAGCTTTCTTT.

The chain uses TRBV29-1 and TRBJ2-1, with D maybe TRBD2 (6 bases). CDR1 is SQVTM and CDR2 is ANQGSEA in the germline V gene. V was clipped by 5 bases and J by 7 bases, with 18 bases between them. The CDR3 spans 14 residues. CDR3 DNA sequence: TGCAGCGTTTACCTTAGCGGCCGAGGGAATGAGCAGTTCTTC. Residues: CSVYLSGRGNEQFF.

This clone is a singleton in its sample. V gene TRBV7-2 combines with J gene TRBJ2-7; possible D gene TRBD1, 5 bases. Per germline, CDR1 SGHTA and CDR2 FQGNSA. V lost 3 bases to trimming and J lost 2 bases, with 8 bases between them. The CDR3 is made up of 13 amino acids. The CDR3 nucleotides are TGTGCCAGCAGCTTGACAGTAGCCTACGAGCAGTACTTC. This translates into CASSLTVAYEQYF.

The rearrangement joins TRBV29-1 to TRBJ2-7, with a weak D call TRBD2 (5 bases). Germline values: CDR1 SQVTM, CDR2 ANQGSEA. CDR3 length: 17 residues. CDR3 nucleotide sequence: TGCAGTGCCTGGGCCCAGAGGGCTACAGTCGGCTCCTACGAGCAGTACTTC. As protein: CSAWAQRATVGSYEQYF.